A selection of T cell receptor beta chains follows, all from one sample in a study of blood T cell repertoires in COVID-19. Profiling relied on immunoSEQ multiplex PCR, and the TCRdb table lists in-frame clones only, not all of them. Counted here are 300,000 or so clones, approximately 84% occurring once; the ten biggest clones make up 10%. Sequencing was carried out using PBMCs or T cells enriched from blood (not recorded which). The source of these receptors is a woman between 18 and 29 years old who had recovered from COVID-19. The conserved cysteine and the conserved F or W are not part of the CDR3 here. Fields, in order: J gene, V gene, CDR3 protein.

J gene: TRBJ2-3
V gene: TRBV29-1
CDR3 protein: SVDGVPSGSDTQY

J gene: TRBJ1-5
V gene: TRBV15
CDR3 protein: ATRAGTGINQPQH

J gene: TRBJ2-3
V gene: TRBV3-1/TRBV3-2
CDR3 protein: ASSQGLAGDTDTQY

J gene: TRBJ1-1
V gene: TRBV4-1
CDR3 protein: ASSQPGQGSPEAF

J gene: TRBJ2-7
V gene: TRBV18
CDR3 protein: ASSPQLAGDAYEQY

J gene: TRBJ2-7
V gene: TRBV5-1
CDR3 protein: ASSLTDATDEQY

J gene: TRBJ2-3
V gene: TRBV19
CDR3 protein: ASSIGGTGGFDTQY

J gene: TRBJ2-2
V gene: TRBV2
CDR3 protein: ASTSGTGGRTGELF

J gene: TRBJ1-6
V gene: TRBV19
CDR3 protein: ASKGQGAQNSPLH

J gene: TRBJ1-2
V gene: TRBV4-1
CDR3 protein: ASSGTGGLGYGYT

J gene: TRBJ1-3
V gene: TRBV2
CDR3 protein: ASSEAPTGSVSGNTIY

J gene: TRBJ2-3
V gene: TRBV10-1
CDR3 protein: ASSREGSDTQY

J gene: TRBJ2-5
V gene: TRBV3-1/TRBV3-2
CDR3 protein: ASSRGGQETQY

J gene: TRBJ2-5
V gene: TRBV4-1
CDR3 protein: ASSGSSGRDETQY

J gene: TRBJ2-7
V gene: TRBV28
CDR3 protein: ASTRKRFSSYEQY

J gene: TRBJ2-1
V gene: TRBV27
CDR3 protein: ASRPFFRTRESDNEQF

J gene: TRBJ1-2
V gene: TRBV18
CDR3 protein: ASSSRTGYYGYT

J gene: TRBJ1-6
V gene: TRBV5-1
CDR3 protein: ASSLVGTGGSYNSPLH

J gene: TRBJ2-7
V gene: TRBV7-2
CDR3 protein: ASSRDYTYEQY

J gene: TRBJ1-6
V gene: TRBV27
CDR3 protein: ASRTDRVAPLH

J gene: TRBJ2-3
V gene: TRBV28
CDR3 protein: ASASGGSRTDTQY

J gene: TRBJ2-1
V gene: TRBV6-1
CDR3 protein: ASSESQGSYNEQF

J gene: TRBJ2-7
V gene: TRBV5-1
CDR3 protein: ASRGGRLGYEQY

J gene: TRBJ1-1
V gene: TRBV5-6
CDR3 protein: ASSVITGAMNTEAF

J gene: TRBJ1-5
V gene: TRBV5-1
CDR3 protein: ASSFLADQPQH

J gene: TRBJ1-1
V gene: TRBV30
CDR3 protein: AWSVLRNTEAF

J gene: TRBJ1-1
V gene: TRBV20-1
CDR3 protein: SASTGGTGEAF

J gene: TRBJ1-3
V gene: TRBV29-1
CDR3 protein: SGRIGITGNTIY

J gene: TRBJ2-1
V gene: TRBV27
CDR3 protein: ASSLGLAVGSGEQF